This TCR beta chain was documented in a study of identical twins. Whole-study findings and limits: Cord blood beta clonotypes that were abundant carried fewer insertions, and memory repertoires showed no such trend. Modelling approaches yielded underestimates of out-of-frame TCR alpha sharing between monozygotic twins.

This clonotype has a handful of counts. Its antigen remains unknown. This CDR3 is 13 amino acids long. Between the trimmed V and J ends, which lost 6 bases and 8 bases, there was a span of 13 bases. The germline CDR1 and CDR2 sequences are LGHDT and YNNKEL (reference sequence). Unique molecular identifiers were in the cDNA, with template-switch universal primer binding. TCRdb re-derived calls from the 5' RACE reads in MiXCR, one entry per CDR3 protein. This sample has 250,000 or so distinct CDR3 sequences, with roughly 7% found just once. The same sample was also studied in work on yellow fever vaccine responses in identical twins. From that report: Reports say the vaccine T cell response in twins looked partly convergent and partly personalized.

Sequencing was done on a sample of memory (CD45RO+) T cells sorted from blood. The source is a woman aged 18 to 35 in good health. The rearrangement links TRBV3-1 to TRBJ1-4; tentative D call: TRBD1 (6 bases). In DNA, the CDR3 is TGTGCCAGCAGGCCACAGGGTCGCGAAAAACTGTTTTTT. Translation: CASRPQGREKLFF.